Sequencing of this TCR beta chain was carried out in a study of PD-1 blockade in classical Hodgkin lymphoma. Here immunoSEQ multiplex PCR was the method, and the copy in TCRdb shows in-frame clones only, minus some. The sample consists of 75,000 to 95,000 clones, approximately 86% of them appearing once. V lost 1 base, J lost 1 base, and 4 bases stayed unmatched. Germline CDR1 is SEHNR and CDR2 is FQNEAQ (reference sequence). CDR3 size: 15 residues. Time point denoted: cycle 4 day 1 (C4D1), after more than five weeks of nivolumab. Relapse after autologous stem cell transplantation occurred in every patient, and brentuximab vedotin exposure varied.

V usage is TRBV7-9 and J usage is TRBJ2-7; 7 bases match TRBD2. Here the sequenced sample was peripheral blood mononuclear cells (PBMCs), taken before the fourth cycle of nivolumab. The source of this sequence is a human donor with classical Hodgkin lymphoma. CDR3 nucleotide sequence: TGTGCCAGCAGCTTAGTGGTAGCGGGTTCCTACGAGCAGTACTTC. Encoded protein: CASSLVVAGSYEQYF.